Each of the 27 T cell receptor beta chains below was sequenced from the same sample in a study of blood T cell repertoires in COVID-19. TCRdb keeps only in-frame clones here, not all; method: immunoSEQ multiplex PCR. The data contain hundreds of thousands of clones, approximately 86% of them singletons. The sequencing input was PBMCs or T cells enriched from blood (not recorded which). The receptors derive from a woman between 45 and 60 years old who had recovered from COVID-19.

The chain is built from TRBV19 and TRBJ1-1; D is perhaps TRBD1 (6 bases). The CDR3 totals 13 residues. The germline V gene encodes CDR1 LNHDA and CDR2 SQIVND (reference sequence). Trimming removed 5 bases at V and 11 bases at J, with 18 bases between. The CDR3 loop reads CASSQTGTASAFF. The CDR3 nucleotides read TGTGCCAGTAGTCAAACAGGGACGGCATCGGCTTTCTTT.

The V call is TRBV27, the J call TRBJ1-1; TRBD1 matches 11 bases. J gave up 4 bases and V 5 bases, and 9 bases lay outside the gene matches. The CDR3 length is 16 residues. Germline-derived CDR1 and CDR2 are MNHEY and SMNVEV (reference sequence). CDR3 in amino acids: CASSQPGQGVGTEAFF. The CDR3 bases are TGTGCCAGCAGTCAGCCGGGACAGGGGGTGGGCACTGAAGCTTTCTTT.

The chain uses TRBV18 and TRBJ1-1, with TRBD1 matching 7 bases. With 3 bases clipped from V and 6 bases from J, the junction kept 4 bases outside the gene matches. CDR1 and CDR2 from the germline V gene are KGHSH and LQKENI. The CDR3 length is 13 residues. The CDR3 loop is CASSPDREAEAFF. For the CDR3, the DNA is TGTGCCAGCTCACCCGACAGGGAGGCTGAAGCTTTCTTT.

This rearrangement joins TRBV2 to TRBJ1-5; perhaps TRBD1 as D (5 bases). In germline, CDR1 is SNHLY, CDR2 FYNNEI. The ends were cut back, 8 bases at V and 2 bases at J, with 13 bases in the middle. The CDR3 runs to 14 residues. The CDR3 nucleotides read TGTGCCAGCTCTGAGCAAGGGGGCAATCAGCCCCAGCATTTT. This codes for CASSEQGGNQPQHF.

The V gene is TRBV10-3, the J gene TRBJ2-7; 7 bases agree with TRBD1. This CDR3 has 16 residues. V was pared by 0 bases and J by 0 bases, with 5 bases of the junction left unmatched. CDR1 and CDR2 from the germline V gene are ENHRY and SYGVKD. CDR3 nucleotide sequence: TGTGCCATCAGTGAGTCAGGGTCAGGGGGCTCCTACGAGCAGTACTTC. Translation gives CAISESGSGGSYEQYF.

J is TRBJ2-2 and V is TRBV7-2; D is possibly TRBD2 (6 bases). Germline V lookup: CDR1 SGHTA, CDR2 FQGNSA. CDR3 length equals 14 residues. V was clipped by 4 bases and J by 6 bases, with 12 bases between them. The CDR3 DNA sequence: TGTGCCAGCAGCTCGACTAGTGTCTCCGGGGAGCTGTTTTTT. Its protein is CASSSTSVSGELFF.

The rearrangement uses TRBV19 and TRBJ2-3; the match to TRBD2 covers 8 bases. The CDR3 consists of 15 residues. The V gene's germline CDR1 is LNHDA and CDR2 SQIVND (reference sequence). V shed 3 bases, J shed 4 bases, and the junction held 6 bases outside the gene matches. Here the CDR3 DNA reads TGTGCCAGTAGTATCTCGGGAGGGCCCCCAGATACGCAGTATTTT. Its translation is CASSISGGPPDTQYF.

The gene calls are TRBV11-2 and TRBJ1-3; D gene uncertain. The CDR3 consists of 16 residues. From germline, CDR1 is SGHAT and CDR2 FQNNGV. Trimming stripped 2 bases from V and 0 bases from J, with 11 bases between. The CDR3: CASSLFPLSSGNTIYF. DNA of the CDR3: TGTGCCAGCAGCTTATTTCCGTTGAGCTCTGGAAACACCATATATTTT.

The genes are TRBV4-2 and TRBJ2-7; 12 positions match TRBD1. Germline CDR1 and CDR2: LGHNA and YNFKEQ. Losses at the gene ends were 4 bases for V and 7 bases for J; bases not matched to a gene: 11. This CDR3 is built from 16 residues. The CDR3 reads CASSPRPGQGAGEQYF. In DNA, the CDR3 is TGTGCCAGCAGCCCCCGGCCGGGACAGGGGGCAGGTGAGCAGTACTTC.

The rearrangement uses TRBV7-3 and TRBJ2-3; 8 positions agree with TRBD2. CDR1 and CDR2 (germline): SGHTA, FQGTGA. The CDR3 runs to 15 residues. V lost 4 bases to trimming and J lost 0 bases; unmatched junction nucleotides: 3. CDR3 sequence reads: CASSSQRGSTDTQYF. The CDR3 DNA sequence: TGTGCCAGCAGCTCTCAGCGGGGGAGCACAGATACGCAGTATTTT.

This chain connects TRBV7-8 to TRBJ2-2, with unresolved D. V lost 5 bases, J lost 4 bases, and 8 bases lay in between. The CDR3 length is 13 residues. Germline V lookup: CDR1 SGHVS, CDR2 FQNEAQ. Here the CDR3 reads CASSPTSTGELFF. For the CDR3, the DNA is TGTGCCAGCAGCCCGACTTCCACCGGGGAGCTGTTTTTT.

The chain has TRBV28 and TRBJ2-2; 13 bases line up with TRBD2. The CDR3 runs 16 residues. CDR1 and CDR2 (germline): MDHEN, SYDVKM. V was clipped by 7 bases and J by 5 bases; unmatched bases: 7. The CDR3 DNA reads TGTGCCAGCACCCTGGGACTAGCGGGAAGGACCGGGGAGCTGTTTTTT. Translating gives CASTLGLAGRTGELFF.

The CDR3 loop is CASSDRGLRDEQYF. In nucleotides, the CDR3 is TGTGCCAGCAGTGACAGGGGCCTCCGGGACGAGCAGTACTTC. This sequence joins TRBV2 and TRBJ2-7, with D tentatively TRBD1 (6 bases). The V end lost 3 bases, the J end lost 5 bases, and 14 bases lay between the germline ends. This CDR3 region has 14 residues. Germline CDR1 and CDR2: SNHLY and FYNNEI.

This chain joins TRBV7-8 and TRBJ1-4; 7 positions match TRBD1. Germline loops: CDR1 SGHVS, CDR2 FQNEAQ. Unmatched junction bases numbered 6, after V lost 1 base and J lost 7 bases. The CDR3 sequence is 15 residues long. The CDR3 bases are TGTGCCAGCAGCTTAGGGGGGACAGTGAGTGAAAAACTGTTTTTT. Amino acids: CASSLGGTVSEKLFF.

CDR3 residues: CASSQGGKQYF. The CDR3 nucleotides read TGTGCCAGCAGCCAGGGCGGGAAGCAGTACTTC. V gene TRBV3-1 (or the pseudogene TRBV3-2) combines with J gene TRBJ2-7, with TRBD2 as a possible D gene (6 bases). Trimming removed 3 bases at V and 8 bases at J, with 8 bases between. This CDR3 contains 11 residues. CDR1 LGHDT and CDR2 YNNKEL come from the germline V gene (reference sequence).

J is TRBJ2-3 and V is TRBV7-3; 10 positions agree with TRBD2. Germline CDR1 and CDR2: SGHTA and FQGTGA. V shed 10 bases and J 6 bases; nucleotides not matched to a gene: 16. This CDR3 contains 16 residues. CDR3 nucleotide sequence: TGTGCCACCACAAGACGGGGGGCTAGCGGGAGCGATACGCAGTATTTT. It yields the protein CATTRRGASGSDTQYF. Full variable domain (outside the CDR3, taken from reference TRBV7-3 and TRBJ2-3): GAGVSQTPSNKVTEKGKYVELRCDPISGHTALYWYRQSLGQGPEFLIYFQGTGAADDSGLPNDRFFAVRPEGSVSTLKIQRTERGDSAVYLCATTRRGASGSDTQYFGPGTRLTVL.

This clone was seen more than once but under ten times. This chain uses TRBV4-2 with TRBJ1-4, with TRBD1 identical over 9 bases. The germline V gene encodes CDR1 LGHNA and CDR2 YNFKEQ. The CDR3 has 16 amino acids. The trim removed 4 bases at V and 7 bases at J, leaving 10 bases unmatched. The CDR3 coding sequence is TGTGCCAGCAGCCGGGCCGGGACAGGGTTGGCTGAAAAACTGTTTTTT. This codes for CASSRAGTGLAEKLFF.

The chain combines TRBV5-1 with TRBJ2-2; 15 nucleotides match TRBD2. This CDR3 spans 20 amino acids. Per germline, CDR1 SGHRS and CDR2 YFSETQ. The trim removed 3 bases at V and 1 base at J, leaving 10 bases unmatched. The CDR3 region is CASSSTPGLAGGGNTGELFF. In nucleotides, the CDR3 is TGCGCCAGCAGCTCCACCCCGGGACTAGCGGGAGGTGGGAACACCGGGGAGCTGTTTTTT.

This chain links TRBV7-2 with TRBJ1-6, with a tentative D call TRBD1 (6 bases). The CDR3 has 17 amino acids. Looked up from germline, CDR1 is SGHTA and CDR2 is FQGNSA. Trimming took 1 base from V and 10 from J, leaving 20 bases between them. The CDR3 protein is CASSLVWETGNRSPLHF. The CDR3 nucleotides are TGTGCCAGCAGCTTAGTATGGGAAACAGGGAATCGGTCACCCCTCCACTTT.

The chain joins TRBV2 to TRBJ2-1; D possibly corresponds to TRBD2 (6 bases). CDR3 length: 14 residues. The V end lost 6 bases, the J end lost 5 bases, and 14 bases lay between the germline ends. Looked up from germline, CDR1 is SNHLY and CDR2 is FYNNEI. CDR3 sequence: CASRTPGLNNEQFF. The CDR3 DNA sequence: TGTGCCAGCAGAACCCCGGGACTTAACAATGAGCAGTTCTTC.

The CDR3 DNA reads as TGTGCCAGCAGCGCGCGCGGGACAGAACAAGAGACCCAGTACTTC. As protein: CASSARGTEQETQYF. This sequence joins TRBV11-2 and TRBJ2-5, with D perhaps matching TRBD1 (7 bases). Germline values: CDR1 SGHAT, CDR2 FQNNGV. The CDR3 contains 15 residues. V dropped 5 bases and J dropped 2 bases, with 15 bases sitting between them.

This clone appeared once. The chain recombines TRBV7-9 with TRBJ2-5; TRBD2 is a possible D gene (5 bases). Germline assignment: CDR1 SEHNR and CDR2 FQNEAQ (reference sequence). There are 13 residues in the CDR3. The V and J ends lost 1 base and 5 bases respectively, with 8 bases between them. CDR3 nucleotides: TGTGCCAGCAGCTTAGGGACGGGGGAGACCCAGTACTTC. This gives the protein CASSLGTGETQYF.

The rearrangement uses TRBV7-8 and TRBJ1-6, with TRBD1 identical over 10 bases. Trimming took 10 bases from V and 7 from J; bases not matched to a gene: 4. Germline V lookup: CDR1 SGHVS, CDR2 FQNEAQ. The CDR3 runs to 13 residues. CDR3 sequence: CATGDRGNSPLHF. CDR3 DNA sequence: TGTGCCACCGGGGACAGGGGCAATTCACCCCTCCACTTT. The whole variable domain, filled in from reference TRBV7-8 and TRBJ1-6, reads GAGVSQSPRYKVAKRGQDVALRCDPISGHVSLFWYQQALGQGPEFLTYFQNEAQLDKSGLPSDRFFAERPEGSVSTLKIQRTQQEDSAVYLCATGDRGNSPLHFGNGTRLTVT.

Only one count was recorded for this clone. The V and J genes are TRBV25-1 and TRBJ1-2; 8 bases are shared with TRBD1. Germline-derived CDR1 and CDR2 are MGHDK and SYGVNS. CDR3 size: 14 residues. V shed 2 bases, J shed 3 bases, and the junction held 2 bases outside the gene matches. CDR3 nucleotide sequence: TGTGCCAGCAGTGAACCAGGGGGCGACTATGGCTACACCTTC. Its translation: CASSEPGGDYGYTF.

The rearrangement links TRBV18 to TRBJ1-2; no reliable D call. V gave up 7 bases and J gave up 5 bases, with 17 bases separating them. CDR1 and CDR2 from the germline V gene are KGHSH and LQKENI. The CDR3 contains 14 residues. The CDR3 is CASLSTGSEYGYTF. The DNA for the CDR3 is TGTGCCAGCTTAAGCACCGGGAGCGAGTATGGCTACACCTTC.

J is TRBJ2-2 and V is TRBV4-1; D is ambiguous. The CDR3 is 14 amino acids. Deletions cut 0 bases from V and 5 bases from J, with 7 bases between. Germline-derived CDR1 and CDR2 are MGHRA and YSYEKL. The CDR3 DNA reads TGCGCCAGCAGCCAAGATCACGCGACCGGGGAGCTGTTTTTT. Translating gives CASSQDHATGELFF.

In this sample, this clone turned up once. This chain joins TRBV5-1 and TRBJ2-5; 11 bases fit TRBD2. This CDR3 region has 14 residues. V shed 2 bases, J shed 5 bases, and the junction held 2 bases outside the gene matches. Germline loops: CDR1 SGHRS, CDR2 YFSETQ. CDR3 protein: CASSLTSGSETQYF. Written as DNA, the CDR3 is TGCGCCAGCAGCTTAACTAGCGGGAGTGAGACCCAGTACTTC.